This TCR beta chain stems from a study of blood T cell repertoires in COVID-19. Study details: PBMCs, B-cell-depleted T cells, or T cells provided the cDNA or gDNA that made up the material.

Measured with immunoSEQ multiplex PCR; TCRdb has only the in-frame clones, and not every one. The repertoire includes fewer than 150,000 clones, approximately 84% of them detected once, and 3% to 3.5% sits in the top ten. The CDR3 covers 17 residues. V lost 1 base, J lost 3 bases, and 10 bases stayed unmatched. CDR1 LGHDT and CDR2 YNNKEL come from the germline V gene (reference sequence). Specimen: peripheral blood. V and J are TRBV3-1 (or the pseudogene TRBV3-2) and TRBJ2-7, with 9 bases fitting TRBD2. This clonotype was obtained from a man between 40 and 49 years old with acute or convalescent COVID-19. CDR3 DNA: TGTGCCAGCAGCCAAGTTGGGCTAGCGGGGTTTATCTACGAGCAGTACTTC. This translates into CASSQVGLAGFIYEQYF.